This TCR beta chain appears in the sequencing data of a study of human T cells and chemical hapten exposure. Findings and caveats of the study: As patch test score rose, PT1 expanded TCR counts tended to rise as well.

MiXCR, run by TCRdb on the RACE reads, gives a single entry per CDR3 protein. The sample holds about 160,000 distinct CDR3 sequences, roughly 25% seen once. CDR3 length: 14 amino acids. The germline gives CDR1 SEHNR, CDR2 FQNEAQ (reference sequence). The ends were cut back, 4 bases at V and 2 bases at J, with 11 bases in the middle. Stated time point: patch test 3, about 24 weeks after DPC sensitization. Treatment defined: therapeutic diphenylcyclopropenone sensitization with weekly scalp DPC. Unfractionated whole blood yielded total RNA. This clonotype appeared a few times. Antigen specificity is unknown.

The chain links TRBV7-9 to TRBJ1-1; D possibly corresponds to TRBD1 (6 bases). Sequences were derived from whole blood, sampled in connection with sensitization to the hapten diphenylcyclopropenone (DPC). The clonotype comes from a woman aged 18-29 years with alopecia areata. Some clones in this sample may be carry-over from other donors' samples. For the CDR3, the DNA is TGTGCCAGCAGCTCCGGGACATATAACACTGAAGCTTTCTTT. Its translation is CASSSGTYNTEAFF.